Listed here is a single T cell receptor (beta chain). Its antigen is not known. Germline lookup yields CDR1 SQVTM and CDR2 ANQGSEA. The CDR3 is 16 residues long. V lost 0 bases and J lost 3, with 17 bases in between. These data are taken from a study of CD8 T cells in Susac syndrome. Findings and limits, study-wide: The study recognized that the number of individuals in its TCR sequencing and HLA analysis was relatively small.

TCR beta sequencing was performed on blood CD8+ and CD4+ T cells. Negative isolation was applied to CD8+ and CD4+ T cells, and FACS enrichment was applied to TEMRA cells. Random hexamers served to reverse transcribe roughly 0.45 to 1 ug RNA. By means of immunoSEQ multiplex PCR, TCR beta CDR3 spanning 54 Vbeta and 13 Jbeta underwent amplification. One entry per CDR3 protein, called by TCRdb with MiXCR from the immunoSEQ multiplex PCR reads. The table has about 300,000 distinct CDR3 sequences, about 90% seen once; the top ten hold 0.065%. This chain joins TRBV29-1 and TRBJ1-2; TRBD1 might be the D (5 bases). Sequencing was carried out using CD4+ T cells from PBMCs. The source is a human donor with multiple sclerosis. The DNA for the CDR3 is TGCAGCGTTGAAGATGAGAAAGGATCGGGACACTATGGCTACACCTTC. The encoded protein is CSVEDEKGSGHYGYTF.